What follows are 29 T cell receptor beta chains derived from one specimen sequenced in a study of T cells in Graves' hyperthyroidism and ophthalmopathy. Amplified TCR beta CDR3 regions derived from RNA transcripts. First-round RT-PCR targeting the TCR CDR3 was performed with the HTBI primer set. TCRdb reprocessed the multiplex PCR reads with MiXCR, giving one entry per CDR3 protein. This table has about 600,000 distinct CDR3 sequences, 14% appearing once. Sequenced input: blood. The source is a woman aged 50 to 60 with Graves' ophthalmopathy.

The table lists this clonotype with many counts. The J gene is TRBJ1-2, the V gene TRBV29-1, with TRBD1 matching over 12 bases. J lost 6 bases, V lost 3 bases, and 5 bases had no gene match. Germline CDR1 SQVTM, CDR2 ANQGSEA. The CDR3 runs 14 residues. CDR3 in DNA: TGCAGCGTTGACGGGGACAGGGGGCCGCATGGCTACACCTTC. Protein product: CSVDGDRGPHGYTF.

The table lists this clonotype with many counts. The rearrangement uses TRBV3-1 and TRBJ2-5; 7 bases agree with TRBD1. This CDR3 is built from 15 residues. Germline V lookup: CDR1 LGHDT, CDR2 YNNKEL (reference sequence). J was trimmed by 4 bases and V by 4 bases; bases with no gene match: 9. The CDR3 loop reads CASSRRGGGRETQYF. The CDR3 DNA reads as TGTGCCAGCAGCCGCCGAGGGGGCGGTCGAGAGACCCAGTACTTC.

This sequence joins TRBV20-1 and TRBJ2-3, with 11 bases matching TRBD2. V shed 5 bases and J 5 bases; nucleotides not matched to a gene: 3. CDR3 size: 13 residues. Germline V gene lookup returns CDR1 DFQATT and CDR2 SNEGSKA (reference sequence). The CDR3 region has the DNA TGCAGTGCTGTACTAGCGGGAGTAGATACGCAGTATTTT. Its protein product is CSAVLAGVDTQYF.

This clonotype was found a few times. This may come from a read error, since a much larger clone is one base off. The chain is built from TRBV28 and TRBJ1-1; weak D call: TRBD1 (5 bases). The germline V gene has CDR1 MDHEN and CDR2 SYDVKM. The CDR3 length is 15 residues. The DNA of the CDR3 is TGTACCAGCAGTTCCCTAACAGGCCCGGGGACTGAAGCTTTCTTT. Translation: CTSSSLTGPGTEAFF. Combining the CDR3 with reference TRBV28 and TRBJ1-1 gives the whole variable domain DVKVTQSSRYLVKRTGEKVFLECVQDMDHENMFWYRQDPGLGLRLIYFSYDVKMKEKGDIPEGYSVSREKKERFSLILESASTNQTSMYLCTSSSLTGPGTEAFFGQGTRLTVV.

This clonotype was counted ten times or more. The gene calls are TRBV25-1 and TRBJ1-1; TRBD1 might be the D (5 bases). CDR1 is MGHDK and CDR2 is SYGVNS in the germline V gene. The CDR3 runs 15 residues. Trimming left V 2 bases short and J 1 base short, with 11 bases between. CDR3 sequence (DNA): TGTGCCAGCAGTGAAGGGGGGGAGACGAACACTGAAGCTTTCTTT. It translates to CASSEGGETNTEAFF.

V gene TRBV6-2 or TRBV6-3 combines with J gene TRBJ2-3, with TRBD1 identical over 8 bases. Germline-derived CDR1 and CDR2 are MNHEY and SVGEGT. V lost 2 bases, J lost 1 base, and 2 bases stayed unmatched. This CDR3 comprises 15 residues. The chain's CDR3 is CASSYVDRGTDTQYF. CDR3 in DNA: TGTGCCAGCAGTTACGTGGACAGGGGCACAGATACGCAGTATTTT.

The gene calls are TRBV25-1 and TRBJ2-5, with D tentatively TRBD1 (6 bases). Trimming cost V 6 bases and J 0 bases, with 8 bases left between them. Germline assignment: CDR1 MGHDK and CDR2 SYGVNS. The CDR3 spans 13 residues. The CDR3 region is CASRDRHQETQYF. CDR3 coding DNA: TGTGCCAGCAGAGACAGGCACCAAGAGACCCAGTACTTC.

The J gene is TRBJ1-2, the V gene TRBV7-6; 8 bases line up with TRBD1. This CDR3 region has 16 residues. J gave up 5 bases and V 5 bases, and 13 bases lay outside the gene matches. In germline, CDR1 is SGHVS, CDR2 FNYEAQ. The CDR3 DNA follows: TGTGCCAGCAGCGACATTATACGGGACAGGACTTATGGCTACACCTTC. Encoded protein: CASSDIIRDRTYGYTF.

This clonotype came up many times. The chain recombines TRBV7-2 with TRBJ2-5, with 12 bases identical to TRBD2. Germline assignment: CDR1 SGHTA and CDR2 FQGNSA. V was clipped by 6 bases and J by 5 bases; unmatched bases: 16. The CDR3 runs 18 residues. The CDR3 reads CASRLARLAGGPGETQYF. Here the CDR3 DNA reads TGTGCCAGCAGACTAGCCCGGCTAGCGGGAGGGCCAGGGGAGACCCAGTACTTC.

Many counts were recorded for this clonotype. The rearrangement links TRBV6-2 or TRBV6-3 to TRBJ1-1; tentative D call: TRBD1 (6 bases). V was trimmed by 4 bases and J by 1 base, leaving 10 bases between them. This CDR3 spans 14 amino acids. Germline CDR1 reads MNHEY; CDR2 reads SVGEGT. For the CDR3, the DNA is TGTGCCAGCAGTTTCGACAGGCCGAACACTGAAGCTTTCTTT. Protein: CASSFDRPNTEAFF.

Regarding this clonotype: This may be a read error, as it is one base from a much larger clone. The rearrangement links TRBV3-1 to TRBJ2-7; 9 bases match TRBD1. There are 14 residues in the CDR3. Germline CDR1 LGHDT, CDR2 YNNKEL (reference sequence). The DNA of the CDR3 is TGTGCCGGCAGCCACCGGGACAGGGTCTACGAGCAGTACTTC. Protein product: CAGSHRDRVYEQYF.

This clonotype came up many times. This chain connects TRBV18 to TRBJ1-2; D is possibly TRBD1 (5 bases). Per the germline V gene, CDR1 is KGHSH and CDR2 is LQKENI. Between the trimmed V and J ends, which lost 3 bases and 2 bases, there was a span of 10 bases. CDR3 length: 14 residues. This CDR3 is CASSPAGLNYGYTF. CDR3 nucleotide sequence: TGTGCCAGCTCACCGGCAGGGCTCAACTATGGCTACACCTTC.

This clonotype was seen at least ten times. One junction end does not reproduce the germline sequence, and a read error may be involved. V is TRBV7-7 and J is TRBJ2-7; perhaps D is TRBD1 or TRBD2 (5 bases each). The CDR3 covers 15 residues. The germline V gene has CDR1 SSHAT and CDR2 FNYEAQ (reference sequence). The CDR3 DNA sequence: TGTGCTAGCAGCTTACGGGACGAACCTACCTACGAGCAGTACTTC. Amino acids: CASSLRDEPTYEQYF.

This clonotype showed up many times. This chain uses TRBV20-1 with TRBJ2-7; TRBD1 matches at 9 bases. CDR1 and CDR2 (germline): DFQATT, SNEGSKA (reference sequence). This CDR3 region has 13 residues. V lost 6 bases to trimming and J lost 5 bases; unmatched junction nucleotides: 8. Here the CDR3 reads CSATGTGSHEQYF. The CDR3 DNA reads as TGCAGTGCCACCGGGACAGGGTCACACGAGCAGTACTTC.

The table lists this clonotype with many counts. This rearrangement joins TRBV27 to TRBJ1-2, with 8 bases that match TRBD1. V was clipped by 4 bases and J by 3 bases; unmatched bases: 7. CDR1 is MNHEY and CDR2 is SMNVEV in the germline V gene (reference sequence). The CDR3 is 15 residues long. The CDR3 reads CASSSRTGTYYGYTF. The CDR3 region has the DNA TGTGCCAGCAGTTCTCGGACAGGGACTTACTATGGCTACACCTTC.

This clonotype was seen a few times. The chain employs TRBV4-1 and TRBJ1-4; possible D gene TRBD1, 6 bases. CDR1 MGHRA and CDR2 YSYEKL come from the germline V gene. This CDR3 contains 15 residues. Trimming left V 6 bases short and J 4 bases short, with 15 bases between. Written as DNA, the CDR3 is TGCGCCAGCAGGCTTACAGGGTTGGGTAATGAAAAACTGTTTTTT. Amino acids: CASRLTGLGNEKLFF.

Ten or more counts support this clonotype. The rearrangement links TRBV7-8 to TRBJ1-2; 8 bases map to TRBD1. Germline CDR1 and CDR2: SGHVS and FQNEAQ. The CDR3 spans 17 residues. The ends lost 3 bases at V and 6 bases at J; junction bases unmatched: 15. DNA for the CDR3: TGTGCCAGCAGCTTTTTGAGGGCAGCCAGGGGGCTTAATGGCTACACCTTC. It yields the protein CASSFLRAARGLNGYTF. The full variable domain, rest sourced from reference TRBV7-8 and TRBJ1-2, is GAGVSQSPRYKVAKRGQDVALRCDPISGHVSLFWYQQALGQGPEFLTYFQNEAQLDKSGLPSDRFFAERPEGSVSTLKIQRTQQEDSAVYLCASSFLRAARGLNGYTFGSGTRLTVV.

This clonotype was picked up a small number of times. The genes are TRBV25-1 and TRBJ2-1, with D unclear. The CDR3 length is 14 residues. The V gene's germline CDR1 is MGHDK and CDR2 SYGVNS. Trimming removed 4 bases at V and 3 bases at J, with 10 bases between. The DNA of the CDR3 is TGTGCCAGCAGTGTCCGGGTCCGCTACAATGAGCAGTTCTTC. It specifies CASSVRVRYNEQFF.

This rearrangement joins TRBV5-1 to TRBJ2-2, with D possibly TRBD2 on 6 matching bases. The length of the CDR3 is 15 residues. V was cut by 3 bases and J by 6 bases, with 15 bases left in between. CDR1 is SGHRS and CDR2 is YFSETQ in the germline V gene. The CDR3 coding sequence is TGCGCCAGCAGCTGGGACTCGGGATTGTCCGGGGAGCTGTTTTTT. Translated, it gives CASSWDSGLSGELFF.

The rearrangement links TRBV6-6 to TRBJ2-1; 9 bases fit TRBD1. V dropped 0 bases and J dropped 3; count of bases not matched to a gene: 0. Looked up from germline, CDR1 is MNHNY and CDR2 is SVGAGI (reference sequence). This CDR3 is built from 15 residues. The DNA for the CDR3 is TGTGCCAGCAGTTACTCGGGACAGGGCTACAATGAGCAGTTCTTC. Translated: CASSYSGQGYNEQFF.

The sample holds one count of this clonotype. Possible read error: a much larger clone is one base away. This chain links TRBV7-3 with TRBJ2-7; the D is unclear. The CDR3 spans 12 residues. The V end was cut by 0 bases, the J end by 9 bases, with 9 bases between. Germline CDR1 SGHTA, CDR2 FQGTGA. The CDR3 sequence: CASSLTAFGQYF. Written as DNA, the CDR3 is TGTGCCAGCAGCTTAACAGCTTTCGGGCAGTACTTC.

The genes are TRBV7-3 and TRBJ1-1; 8 bases map to TRBD1. The CDR3 is made up of 16 amino acids. CDR1 is SGHTA, CDR2 FQGTGA, per germline. V lost 1 base, J lost 5 bases, and 9 bases stayed unmatched. The CDR3 bases are TGTGCCAGCAGCTTAAGGGGTACAGGGGGTAAAACTGAAGCTTTCTTT. Amino acids: CASSLRGTGGKTEAFF.

In its sample, this clonotype was seen many times. The gene calls are TRBV2 and TRBJ2-7, with D possibly TRBD2 on 7 matching bases. The V gene lost 6 bases and the J gene lost 5 bases, with 23 bases spanning the gap. The CDR3 covers 16 residues. Germline loops: CDR1 SNHLY, CDR2 FYNNEI. The CDR3 reads CASSDLGRGRENEQYF. CDR3 nucleotide sequence: TGTGCCAGCAGCGATCTCGGGCGGGGGCGCGAGAACGAGCAGTACTTC.

Regarding this clonotype: The junction and the germline gene differ at one end; a read error may be behind it. The rearrangement uses TRBV4-2 and TRBJ2-1, with 10 bases lining up with TRBD2. Germline V gene data show CDR1 as LGHNA and CDR2 as YNFKEQ. CDR3 length: 17 amino acids. For the CDR3, the DNA is TGTACCAGCAGCCAGTACCAGGGGCTAGCGGGAGTTGGTGAGCAGTTCTTC. Translated, it gives CTSSQYQGLAGVGEQFF.

The V gene is TRBV15, the J gene TRBJ2-7; 12 nucleotides line up with TRBD2. Germline-derived CDR1 and CDR2 are LNHNV and YYDKDF (reference sequence). The CDR3 extends over 17 amino acids. J was trimmed by 4 bases and V by 3 bases; bases with no gene match: 10. CDR3 residues: CATSRLVLAGGIYEQYF. The CDR3 nucleotides are TGTGCCACCAGCAGGCTCGTACTAGCGGGAGGTATATACGAGCAGTACTTC.

This clonotype was seen ten or more times. The chain has TRBV7-9 and TRBJ2-1, with 7 bases identical to TRBD2. Looked up from germline, CDR1 is SEHNR and CDR2 is FQNEAQ (reference sequence). CDR3 size: 19 residues. With V trimmed by 0 bases and J by 0 bases, 11 bases remained unmatched. The CDR3 coding sequence is TGTGCCAGCAGCTTAGCTACTAGCGTCGTTACCCGCTCCTACAATGAGCAGTTCTTC. Translation gives CASSLATSVVTRSYNEQFF.

This clonotype was seen just once. V gene TRBV10-3 combines with J gene TRBJ1-6, with 7 positions matching TRBD1. Germline V gene lookup returns CDR1 ENHRY and CDR2 SYGVKD. Unmatched junction bases numbered 6, after V lost 6 bases and J lost 7 bases. The CDR3 extends over 14 amino acids. The CDR3 region has the DNA TGTGCCATCAGCCCGGGACAGACAAATTCACCCCTCCACTTT. Residues: CAISPGQTNSPLHF.

V usage is TRBV27 and J usage is TRBJ2-1; TRBD1 aligns across 9 bases. Germline trimming cut 5 bases from V and 7 bases from J; bases unmatched to any gene: 9. Germline lookup yields CDR1 MNHEY and CDR2 SMNVEV (reference sequence). The CDR3 runs to 15 residues. CDR3 region: CASSPWGDRENEQFF. The CDR3 DNA is TGTGCCAGCAGTCCCTGGGGGGACAGGGAAAATGAGCAGTTCTTC.

The sample holds many counts of this clonotype. This chain uses TRBV19 with TRBJ2-7, with 9 bases that match TRBD1. CDR1 is LNHDA and CDR2 is SQIVND in the germline V gene (reference sequence). Trimming took 7 bases from V and 5 from J; bases not matched to a gene: 6. The CDR3 length is 13 residues. This CDR3 reads CASTGTGSDEQYF. The CDR3 DNA reads TGTGCCAGTACGGGGACAGGGAGCGACGAGCAGTACTTC.